The 3 T cell receptor beta chains below all came from one sample that was sequenced in a study of sequential checkpoint blockade in melanoma. Treatment in this sample: randomized to nivolumab then ipilimumab (arm A) or the reverse (arm B). Assay: immunoSEQ multiplex PCR; the TCRdb copy retains only in-frame clones and omits some. The sample lists 700 to 850 clones, roughly 29% occurring once. The material sequenced was tumor tissue (inferred from file names), taken from a patient given nivolumab and ipilimumab in sequence. These receptors all stem from a human donor with melanoma.

The rearrangement uses TRBV18 and TRBJ1-2, with no clear D. Deletions cut 3 bases from V and 8 bases from J, with 13 bases between. Germline V gene lookup returns CDR1 KGHSH and CDR2 LQKENI. This CDR3 contains 13 residues. In DNA form, the CDR3 reads TGTGCCAGCTCACCGGACCGAGGCTGGGGCTACACCTTC. This sequence encodes CASSPDRGWGYTF.

This clone was detected only a few times. The rearrangement links TRBV11-3 to TRBJ2-2, with D possibly TRBD1 on 6 matching bases. Germline assignment: CDR1 SGHNT and CDR2 YENEEA. V was trimmed by 5 bases and J by 0 bases, leaving 10 bases between them. The CDR3 runs 15 residues. The CDR3 DNA reads as TGTGCCAGCAGCCCCGGGACAACGAACACCGGGGAGCTGTTTTTT. It specifies CASSPGTTNTGELFF.

The chain couples TRBV10-2 to TRBJ2-7; D perhaps matches TRBD2 (5 bases). The CDR3 consists of 14 residues. Per germline, CDR1 WSHSY and CDR2 SAAADI. Trimming stripped 7 bases from V and 0 bases from J, with 13 bases between. The CDR3 DNA reads as TGCGCCAGCAATCCGGGGAAAGGCTCCTACGAGCAGTACTTC. Residues: CASNPGKGSYEQYF.